This T cell receptor beta chain was captured by sequencing in a study of blood T cell repertoires in COVID-19 (dated by TCRdb to 2019 to 2021). Regarding the complete study: The collaborator samples originated in the United States, Italy and Spain and spanned the acute and convalescent phases of COVID-19. Where available, HLA class I and class II types were taken from metadata supplied by the sample provider and were not determined by assay-based typing. A de-identified subject ID, COVID-19 status, age in years and sex were almost always included in the sample metadata. Subjects who had been exposed to COVID-19, were actively infected with it, or had recovered from it provided the deeply sampled blood TCRbeta repertoires that made up the dataset. The material from the prospective study consisted of cDNA or gDNA derived from T cells, B-cell-depleted T cells, or PBMCs. The repertoires were released in a freely available public database intended as a resource for research on the immune response to SARS-CoV-2. Samples came from the ongoing ImmuneRACE study (first 160 participants) plus 1,254 subjects from 6 global collaborators. Overall study results and their limits: The quantity of clinical and demographic metadata differed by source and by participant and was supplied without curation.

TCRbeta CDR3 regions were amplified from genomic DNA by means of the immunoSEQ Assay, a bias-controlled multiplex PCR. In the paper's pipeline: Within the assay, amplification of reference gene primers was used to estimate how many nucleated cells each sample contained. Sequence reads were collapsed and filtered to measure the absolute abundance of every unique TCRbeta CDR3 rearrangement. Productive Simpson clonality was computed per sample as the square root of Simpson's diversity index over productive rearrangements. What TCRdb holds here is the immuneACCESS table cut down to in-frame rearrangements. Part of the clones is not present; checked against another copy, under half of the missing clones reflect an unresolved V gene, and the others are unexplained. V and J calls and clone size are those listed in that table; D and trimming were worked out from the DNA. The sample data list more than 150,000 clones, and roughly 82% of these were observed just once. The ten largest clones represent approximately 10% of the sample.

Details on this clone: The antigen it recognizes is unknown. One base away there is no much larger clone; base qualities are not given.

In the prospective study, participants were 18 to 89 years old, resided in 20 to 30 geographic areas of the United States, and were enrolled through a virtual design. Cohort assignment in the prospective study relied on participant-reported clinical history from a screening survey and a study questionnaire. Recovered participants in ImmuneRACE Cohort 3 were defined by two consecutive negative NP/OP PCR tests, clearance by a healthcare professional, or resolution of symptoms. In the prospective study, mobile phlebotomists collected whole blood, serum and a nasopharyngeal or oropharyngeal swab from each participant. Additional blood draws and questionnaires over a roughly two-month period could optionally be provided by prospective study participants. Prospective study blood samples were shipped either frozen or at room temperature before DNA extraction. The sample taken for sequencing was PBMCs or T cells enriched from blood (not recorded which). The sequence was collected from a man aged 40-49 years who had recovered from COVID-19.

The CDR3 is CASSQASFGYTF. Here is the DNA: TGTGCCAGCAGCCAGGCCTCTTTTGGCTACACCTTC. The sequence joins TRBV4-2 to TRBJ1-2; the D gene cannot be named for sure. Trimming takes 3 bases from V and 7 bases from J, and the germline ends sit 9 bases apart. As encoded in the germline V gene, CDR1 is LGHNA while CDR2 is YNFKEQ. CDR3 length: 12 amino acids, cysteine to phenylalanine. This entry keeps only the CDR3 DNA: 36 bases, framed from base 1.